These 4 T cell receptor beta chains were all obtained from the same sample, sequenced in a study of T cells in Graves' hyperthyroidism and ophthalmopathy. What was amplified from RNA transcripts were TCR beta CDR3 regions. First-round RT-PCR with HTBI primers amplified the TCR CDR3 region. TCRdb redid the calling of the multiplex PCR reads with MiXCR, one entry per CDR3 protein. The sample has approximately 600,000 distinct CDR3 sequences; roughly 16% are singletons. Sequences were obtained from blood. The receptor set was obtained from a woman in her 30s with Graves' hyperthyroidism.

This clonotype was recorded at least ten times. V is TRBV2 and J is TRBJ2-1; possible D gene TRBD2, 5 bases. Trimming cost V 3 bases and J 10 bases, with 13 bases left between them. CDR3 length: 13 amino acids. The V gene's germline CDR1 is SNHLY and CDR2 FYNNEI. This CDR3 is CASSEQSRGEQFF. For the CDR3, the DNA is TGTGCCAGCAGTGAGCAAAGCCGGGGAGAGCAGTTCTTC.

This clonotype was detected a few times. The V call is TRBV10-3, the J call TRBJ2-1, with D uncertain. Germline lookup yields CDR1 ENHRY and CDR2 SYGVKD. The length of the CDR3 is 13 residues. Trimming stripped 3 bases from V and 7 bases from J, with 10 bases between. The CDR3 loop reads CAISEGLWNEQFF. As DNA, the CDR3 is TGTGCCATCAGTGAAGGGCTTTGGAATGAGCAGTTCTTC.

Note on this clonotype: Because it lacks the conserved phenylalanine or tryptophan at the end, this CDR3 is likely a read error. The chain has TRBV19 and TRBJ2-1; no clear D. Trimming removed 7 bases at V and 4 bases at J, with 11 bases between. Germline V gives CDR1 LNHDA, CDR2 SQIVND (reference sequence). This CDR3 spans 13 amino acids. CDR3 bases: TGTGCCAGTACTCACGGTGGTTACAATGAGCAGTTCTCC. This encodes CASTHGGYNEQFS.

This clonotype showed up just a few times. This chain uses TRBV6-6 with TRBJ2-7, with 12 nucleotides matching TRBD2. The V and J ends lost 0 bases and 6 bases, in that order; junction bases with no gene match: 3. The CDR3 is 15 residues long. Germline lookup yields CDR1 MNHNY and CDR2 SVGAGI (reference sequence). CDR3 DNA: TGTGCCAGCAGTTACTCGACTAGCGGGAGAAGCGAGCAGTACTTC. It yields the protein CASSYSTSGRSEQYF.